A single sample is the source of the 8 T cell receptor beta chains below, sequenced in a study of vaccination effects on CD4 cells after COVID-19. These receptors lack a known antigen. The data were produced by immunoSEQ multiplex PCR, yet TCRdb's version contains in-frame clones alone and is incomplete. The repertoire has about 27,000 clones, around three quarters of them found once; the top ten carry roughly 22%. ViraFEST used viral peptide pools to expand antigen-specific CD4+ T cells before sequencing. The culture ran for roughly 10 days before CD4+ T cells were isolated. Previously uninfected by SARS-CoV-2, the vaccine recipients also showed negative nucleocapsid antibodies. Material: CD4+ T cells from PBMCs cultured with HCoV-NL63 spike peptides, obtained before COVID-19 vaccination. These receptors all come from a human donor who received a COVID-19 vaccine.

This clone has only a few counts. The chain combines TRBV5-1 with TRBJ1-2, with D unresolved. CDR1 SGHRS and CDR2 YFSETQ come from the germline V gene. This CDR3 comprises 16 residues. Trimming removed 0 bases at V and 4 bases at J, with 16 bases between. The DNA for the CDR3 is TGCGCCAGCAGCTTGGGAGGAACAGACCATATCTATGGCTACACCTTC. It specifies CASSLGGTDHIYGYTF.

The gene calls are TRBV18 and TRBJ2-7; no reliable D call. The CDR3 contains 12 residues. V lost 1 base, J lost 7 bases, and 8 bases lay in between. Per the germline V gene, CDR1 is KGHSH and CDR2 is LQKENI. This CDR3 is CASSPQSREQYF. CDR3 in DNA: TGTGCCAGCTCACCACAAAGTCGGGAGCAGTACTTC. Full variable domain (remainder filled in from reference TRBV18 and TRBJ2-7): NAGVMQNPRHLVRRRGQEARLRCSPMKGHSHVYWYRQLPEEGLKFMVYLQKENIIDESGMPKERFSAEFPKEGPSILRIQQVVRGDSAAYFCASSPQSREQYFGPGTRLTVT.

This rearrangement joins TRBV5-6 to TRBJ2-6, with TRBD1 as a possible D gene (6 bases). CDR1 SGHDT and CDR2 YYEEEE come from the germline V gene. Deletions cut 3 bases from V and 1 base from J, with 11 bases between. This CDR3 region has 16 residues. The CDR3 DNA sequence: TGTGCCAGCAGCTACGTACAGGGATCTGGGGCCAACGTCCTGACTTTC. It is translated as CASSYVQGSGANVLTF.

The rearrangement uses TRBV5-6 and TRBJ1-1, with D unresolved. Germline values: CDR1 SGHDT, CDR2 YYEEEE. V lost 3 bases, J lost 3 bases, and 3 bases lay in between. The CDR3 contains 11 residues. The CDR3 here is CASSWDTEAFF. The CDR3 nucleotides read TGTGCCAGCAGCTGGGACACTGAAGCTTTCTTT.

The chain employs TRBV5-1 and TRBJ1-1, with TRBD1 as a possible D gene (6 bases). The ends were cut back, 0 bases at V and 0 bases at J, with 9 bases in the middle. Germline CDR1 reads SGHRS; CDR2 reads YFSETQ. This CDR3 has 15 amino acids. Here the CDR3 reads CASSLEGELNTEAFF. As DNA, the CDR3 is TGCGCCAGCAGCTTGGAGGGGGAGCTGAACACTGAAGCTTTCTTT. Full variable domain (outside the CDR3, taken from reference TRBV5-1 and TRBJ1-1): KAGVTQTPRYLIKTRGQQVTLSCSPISGHRSVSWYQQTPGQGLQFLFEYFSETQRNKGNFPGRFSGRQFSNSRSEMNVSTLELGDSALYLCASSLEGELNTEAFFGQGTRLTVV.

The chain employs TRBV27 and TRBJ1-6; the D gene is possibly TRBD1 (5 bases). The CDR3 runs 15 residues. Germline CDR1 MNHEY, CDR2 SMNVEV (reference sequence). The V end was cut by 3 bases, the J end by 7 bases, with 13 bases between. The CDR3 is CASSFLGVGNSPLHF. The CDR3 bases are TGTGCCAGCAGTTTTCTGGGGGTAGGCAATTCACCCCTCCACTTT.

The chain combines TRBV5-1 with TRBJ1-1; D is uncertain. Germline assignment: CDR1 SGHRS and CDR2 YFSETQ. The V gene lost 2 bases and the J gene lost 0 bases, with 14 bases spanning the gap. The CDR3 is 16 amino acids. For the CDR3, the DNA is TGCGCCAGCAGCTTAGACCCCTCGAGAATGAACACTGAAGCTTTCTTT. It yields the protein CASSLDPSRMNTEAFF.

CDR3 residues: CASSLVAGSSYEQYF. CDR3 nucleotide sequence: TGTGCCAGCAGCTTAGTTGCGGGGAGCTCCTACGAGCAGTACTTC. The V and J genes are TRBV7-2 and TRBJ2-7; tentatively, D is TRBD2 (6 bases). CDR3 length equals 15 residues. CDR1 and CDR2 from the germline V gene are SGHTA and FQGNSA. Trimming removed 1 base from V and 0 bases from J, with 10 bases in between.